This T cell receptor beta chain was observed in a study of blood T cell repertoires in COVID-19. The overall study: Nucleic acid was either cDNA or gDNA, and it came from T cells, B-cell-depleted T cells, or PBMCs.

Methods used by the authors: Amplified reference gene primers provided the basis for estimating nucleated cell counts. TCRdb's table, derived via immunoSEQ multiplex PCR, lists solely in-frame clones and lacks some. V, J and clone size are taken as reported in that table, and D and trimming were inferred from the DNA itself. The sample includes 90,000 to 120,000 clones, 90% to 95% of them seen just once. Germline V gene sequence: CDR1 LNHDA, CDR2 SQIVND (reference sequence). The CDR3 is 15 residues long. The V and J ends lost 3 bases and 9 bases respectively, with 18 bases between them. This TCR was recovered from a human donor in a cohort sampled during active COVID-19. Sample: peripheral blood. The chain combines TRBV19 with TRBJ2-1; D not certain. This CDR3 is CASSIQSKVPGEQFF. CDR3 sequence (DNA): TGTGCCAGTAGTATCCAGTCGAAAGTCCCGGGTGAGCAGTTCTTC. Together with reference TRBV19 and TRBJ2-1, the CDR3 gives the full variable domain: DGGITQSPKYLFRKEGQNVTLSCEQNLNHDAMYWYRQDPGQGLRLIYYSQIVNDFQKGDIAEGYSVSREKKESFPLTVTSAQKNPTAFYLCASSIQSKVPGEQFFGPGTRLTVL.